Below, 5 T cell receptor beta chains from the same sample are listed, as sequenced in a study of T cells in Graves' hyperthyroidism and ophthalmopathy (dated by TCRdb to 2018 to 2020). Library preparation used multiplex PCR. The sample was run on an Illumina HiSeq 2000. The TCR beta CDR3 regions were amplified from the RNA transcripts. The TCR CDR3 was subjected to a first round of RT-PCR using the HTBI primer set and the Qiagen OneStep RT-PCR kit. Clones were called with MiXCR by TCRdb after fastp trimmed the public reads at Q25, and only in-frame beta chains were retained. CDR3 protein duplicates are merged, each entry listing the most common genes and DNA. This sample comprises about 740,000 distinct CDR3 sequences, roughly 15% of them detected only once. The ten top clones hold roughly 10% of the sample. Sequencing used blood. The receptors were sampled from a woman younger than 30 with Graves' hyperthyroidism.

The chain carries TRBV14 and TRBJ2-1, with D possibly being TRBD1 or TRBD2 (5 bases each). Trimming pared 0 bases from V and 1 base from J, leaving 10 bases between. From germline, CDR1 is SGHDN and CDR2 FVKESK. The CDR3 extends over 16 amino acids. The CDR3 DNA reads TGTGCCAGCAGCCAAGACTGGGGGAGTTCCTACAATGAGCAGTTCTTC. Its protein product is CASSQDWGSSYNEQFF.

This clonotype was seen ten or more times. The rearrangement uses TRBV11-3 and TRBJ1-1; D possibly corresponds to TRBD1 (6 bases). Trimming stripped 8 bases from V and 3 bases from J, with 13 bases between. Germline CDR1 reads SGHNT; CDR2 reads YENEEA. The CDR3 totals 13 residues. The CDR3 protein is CASEKQGDTEAFF. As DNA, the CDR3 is TGTGCCAGCGAGAAACAGGGCGACACTGAAGCTTTCTTT.

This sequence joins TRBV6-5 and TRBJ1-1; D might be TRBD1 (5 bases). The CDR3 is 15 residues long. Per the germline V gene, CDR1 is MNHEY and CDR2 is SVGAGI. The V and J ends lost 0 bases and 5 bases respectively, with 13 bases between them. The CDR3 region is CASSYSIQGGTEAFF. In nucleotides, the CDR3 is TGTGCCAGCAGTTACTCGATCCAGGGAGGGACTGAAGCTTTCTTT.

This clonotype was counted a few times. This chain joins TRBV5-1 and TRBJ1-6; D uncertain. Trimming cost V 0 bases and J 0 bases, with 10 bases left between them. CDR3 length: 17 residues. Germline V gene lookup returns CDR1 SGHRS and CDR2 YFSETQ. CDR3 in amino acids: CASSLGQSSSYNSPLHF. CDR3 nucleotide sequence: TGCGCCAGCAGCTTGGGGCAATCGAGCTCCTATAATTCACCCCTCCACTTT.

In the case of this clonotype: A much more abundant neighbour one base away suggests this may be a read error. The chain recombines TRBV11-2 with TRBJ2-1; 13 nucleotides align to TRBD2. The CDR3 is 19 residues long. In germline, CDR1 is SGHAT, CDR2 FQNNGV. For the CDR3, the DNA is TGTGCCAGCAGCCCAGGGGGACTAGCGGGACTTGTCTCCTACAATGGGCAGTTCTTC. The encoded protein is CASSPGGLAGLVSYNGQFF. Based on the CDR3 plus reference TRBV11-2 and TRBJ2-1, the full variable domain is EAGVAQSPRYKIIEKRQSVAFWCNPISGHATLYWYQQILGQGPKLLIQFQNNGVVDDSQLPKDRFSAERLKGVDSTLKIQPAKLEDSAVYLCASSPGGLAGLVSYNGQFFGPGTRLTVL.